These T cell receptor beta chains were read from a single sample in a study of T cell responses to AZD1222 COVID-19 vaccine. Here immunoSEQ multiplex PCR was the method, and the copy in TCRdb shows in-frame clones only, minus some. The sample lists under 70,000 clones, nearly 80% seen once, with 5% in the top ten. The specimen comprised peripheral blood, sampled 28 days after the second AZD1222 dose. These receptor sequences come from an adult who received the AZD1222 COVID-19 vaccine. Each CDR3 is given with its conserved first and last residue. The order of the fields is clone size, V gene, D gene, J gene, CDR3 DNA, CDR3 protein. D genes are given only for firm matches. Clone size is shown for a subset of rows, as once, few, many or a class of expanded clone.

>.|TRBV6-5|.|TRBJ2-4
TGTGCCAGCAGTTACTCGAGCTTAATGGCCAAAAACATTCAGTACTTC
CASSYSSLMAKNIQYF
>.|TRBV5-1|TRBD1|TRBJ1-6
TGCGCCAGCAGCTTGGGACAGGGGCCTTCGGGGAATTCACCCCTCCACTTT
CASSLGQGPSGNSPLHF
>.|TRBV11-3|TRBD2|TRBJ2-1
TGTGCCAGCAGCTCCGTCCTAGCGGGAGGTGGAGGTGAGCAGTTCTTC
CASSSVLAGGGGEQFF
>.|TRBV2|.|TRBJ1-5
TGTGCCAGCAGGTTAGGGATGGTTCAGCCCCAGCATTTT
CASRLGMVQPQHF
>.|TRBV27|TRBD2|TRBJ2-2
TGTGCCAGCAGTCTCATCATGCTAGCGGGGTTCCCCGGGGAGCTGTTTTTT
CASSLIMLAGFPGELFF
>.|TRBV28|.|TRBJ1-4
TGTGCCAGCAATGCACCCCTGGAGGTGGACGAAAAACTGTTTTTT
CASNAPLEVDEKLFF
>few|TRBV9|TRBD1|TRBJ2-7
TGTGCCAGCAGCCCGGGGACAGTCTCCTACGAGCAGTACTTC
CASSPGTVSYEQYF
>.|TRBV21-1|.|TRBJ2-3
.
CASSKDGVGQGARGGTDTQYF
>.|TRBV5-5|.|TRBJ1-2
TGTGCCAGCAGCAGCCAGGACAGTACTAACTATGGCTACACCTTC
CASSSQDSTNYGYTF
>.|TRBV30|.|TRBJ2-7
TGTGCCTGGAGTGGGACGCCCTCGGCCTACGAGCAGTACTTC
CAWSGTPSAYEQYF
>once|TRBV11-2|.|TRBJ2-1
TGTGCCAGCAGCGAGGGGGAGTTGGATGAGCAGTTCTTC
CASSEGELDEQFF
>.|TRBV5-1|TRBD2|TRBJ2-1
TGCGCCAGCAGCCCCTTACCGGGACTAGCGGGGGGCAATGAGCAGTTCTTC
CASSPLPGLAGGNEQFF
>.|TRBV3-1/TRBV3-2|TRBD2|TRBJ2-4
TGTGCCAGCAGCCAAGAGGTCCTAGCGGGGGGAGCCAAAAACATTCAGTACTTC
CASSQEVLAGGAKNIQYF
>.|TRBV6-1|.|TRBJ2-1
TGTGCCAGCAGTGAAGGGCAGGGAAGATACAATGAGCAGTTCTTC
CASSEGQGRYNEQFF
>.|TRBV2|.|TRBJ1-3
TGTGCCAGCAGTGACCCTCCGAGAGGAAACACCATATATTTT
CASSDPPRGNTIYF
>.|TRBV28|.|TRBJ1-2
TGTGCCAGCAGTCCGGACAGCTTCTATGGCTACACCTTC
CASSPDSFYGYTF
>.|TRBV7-2|.|TRBJ2-3
TGTGCCAGCAGCTTAGGGAGAGGTGGGACACCAGATACGCAGTATTTT
CASSLGRGGTPDTQYF
>.|TRBV5-1|.|TRBJ1-6
TGCGCCAGCAGCTTGGATTCAAGTCCACCCCTCCACTTT
CASSLDSSPPLHF
>.|TRBV5-1|TRBD2|TRBJ2-7
TGCGCCAGCAGCGAAAAAGCGGGAGGCCTCGCCTACGAGCAGTACTTC
CASSEKAGGLAYEQYF
>.|TRBV5-5|.|TRBJ1-5
TGTGCCAGCAGCTTGGCAGGGGATCAGCCCCAGCATTTT
CASSLAGDQPQHF
>.|TRBV7-8|.|TRBJ2-2
TGTGCCAGCAGCTTAGACCCCGGGGAGCTGTTTTTT
CASSLDPGELFF
>once|TRBV3-1/TRBV3-2|TRBD2|TRBJ2-3
TGTGCCAGCAGCCCCGGACTAGCGGGAGGCCCTAGCACAGATACGCAGTATTTT
CASSPGLAGGPSTDTQYF
>.|TRBV5-1|.|TRBJ1-1
TGCGCCAGCAGCTTGGCCCCGGGAAACACTGAAGCTTTCTTT
CASSLAPGNTEAFF
>.|TRBV29-1|TRBD2|TRBJ2-1
TGCAGCGTAGAGGGACTAGCGGCCTACAATGAGCAGTTCTTC
CSVEGLAAYNEQFF
>.|TRBV28|.|TRBJ1-1
TGTGCCAGCAGTTTTGTGGCGAACACTGAAGCTTTCTTT
CASSFVANTEAFF
>.|TRBV5-6|TRBD2|TRBJ2-3
TGTGCCAGCAGTCCCAGCCAGCGGGGGTTAGATACGCAGTATTTT
CASSPSQRGLDTQYF
>.|TRBV7-2|.|TRBJ2-7
TGTGCCAGCAGCTTTGGTGGCAGGGGCTACGAGCAGTACTTC
CASSFGGRGYEQYF
>.|TRBV12-3/TRBV12-4|.|TRBJ1-1
TGTGCCAGCAGTTTATTGGGGGTAGAAGCTTTCTTT
CASSLLGVEAFF
>.|TRBV5-4|TRBD2|TRBJ2-1
TGTGCCAGCAGACTAGCGGGGAGGGCCTACAATGAGCAGTTCTTC
CASRLAGRAYNEQFF
>.|TRBV30|.|TRBJ1-3
TGTGCCTGGAGTGTTTCCGGGGGCTCTGGAAACACCATATATTTT
CAWSVSGGSGNTIYF
>.|TRBV2|.|TRBJ1-5
TGTGCCAGCAGTGAAGCTGAGGCGAGTCAGCCCCAGCATTTT
CASSEAEASQPQHF
>.|TRBV5-1|.|TRBJ2-7
TGCGCCAGCAGCTTGGCCGCGGGGAGCTCCTACGAGCAGTACTTC
CASSLAAGSSYEQYF
>few|TRBV4-2|.|TRBJ2-5
TGTGCCAGCAGCCAAGGAGGGGTTGGAGAGACCCAGTACTTC
CASSQGGVGETQYF
>.|TRBV28|.|TRBJ1-2
TGTGCCACCTCGGGTCTCAATGGCTACACCTTC
CATSGLNGYTF
>few|TRBV11-3|.|TRBJ2-3
TGTGCCAGCAGTTTCGGAGATACGCAGTATTTT
CASSFGDTQYF
>.|TRBV6-5|TRBD1|TRBJ1-5
TGTGCCAGCAGTTACTCCTCGGGACAGCAGCATTTT
CASSYSSGQQHF
>few|TRBV27|.|TRBJ1-1
TGTGCCAGCAGTCACAGACAGACTCTCGAAGCTTTCTTT
CASSHRQTLEAFF
>.|TRBV5-1|.|TRBJ2-5
TGCGCCAGCAGCTTACAGAACTCCCAAGAGACCCAGTACTTC
CASSLQNSQETQYF
>.|TRBV7-2|.|TRBJ2-7
TGTGCCAGCAGCTTAGTATCAGGGGACTACGAGCAGTACTTC
CASSLVSGDYEQYF
>.|TRBV7-2|TRBD1|TRBJ1-1
TGTGCCAGCAGCTTGTCCCAGGGGGCGGCGAACACTGAAGCTTTCTTT
CASSLSQGAANTEAFF
>.|TRBV6-5|.|TRBJ1-2
TGTGCCAGCAGTTACAGGGCAGAGAACTATGGCTACACCTTC
CASSYRAENYGYTF
>few|TRBV11-1|TRBD1|TRBJ1-1
TGTGCCAGCAGCTTAAACAGGGGGGTAACTGAAGCTTTCTTT
CASSLNRGVTEAFF
>.|TRBV5-1|.|TRBJ2-3
TGCGCCAGCAGCTTGCCCGGCCCCGGGGCGGGCACAGATACGCAGTATTTT
CASSLPGPGAGTDTQYF
>.|TRBV7-2|.|TRBJ2-3
TGTGCCAGCAGCTTACAGGGTCCGCAGTATTTT
CASSLQGPQYF
>.|TRBV3-1/TRBV3-2|.|TRBJ1-5
TGTGCCAGCAGCCAGGGTGGTAATCAGCCCCAGCATTTT
CASSQGGNQPQHF
>.|TRBV7-9|TRBD2|TRBJ2-5
TGTGCCAGCAGCGAACGGGAGGCAGGGAAAGAGACCCAGTACTTC
CASSEREAGKETQYF
>.|TRBV5-4|TRBD1|TRBJ1-2
TGTGCCAGCACCACCGGACAGGGTAACTATGGCTACACCTTC
CASTTGQGNYGYTF
>.|TRBV3-1/TRBV3-2|TRBD1|TRBJ2-5
TGTGCCAGCAGCCAAGCTCGGATAGGCCGGACAGGGGGAGAGACCCAGTACTTC
CASSQARIGRTGGETQYF
>once|TRBV7-2|.|TRBJ1-1
TGTGCCAGCAGCTTACTGGAATCTTACACTGAAGCTTTCTTT
CASSLLESYTEAFF
>.|TRBV5-1|.|TRBJ1-6
TGCGCCAGCAGCCTGACGGGGGAGGGTTCACCCCTCCACTTT
CASSLTGEGSPLHF